The text below deals with one T cell receptor (beta chain). What it recognizes is unknown. Stated time point: week 23, last vaccination. Mutant IDH1 20-mer peptide, at 300 ug, made up each vaccine dose, with topical imiquimod. Repertoires were generated with immunoSEQ multiplex PCR, while TCRdb's copy carries only in-frame clones and drops some. Of 35,000 to 55,000 clones in the sample, less than 85% were seen once. This sample was included in a study of a mutant IDH1 vaccine in newly diagnosed glioma. Whole-study context: Treated patients had a mean age of about 40 years and a roughly 60% male, around 38% female split.

The CDR3 spans 12 residues. V was clipped by 3 bases and J by 10 bases, with 12 bases between them. Germline lookup yields CDR1 SEHNR and CDR2 FQNEAQ (reference sequence). The sequence was obtained from a woman aged 18-29 years with glioma. Some clones in this sample may be carry-over from other donors' samples. The starting material was PBMCs, obtained from a glioma patient whose treatment included an IDH1 peptide vaccine. The rearrangement links TRBV7-9 to TRBJ1-1, with D possibly matching TRBD1 (5 bases). The CDR3 loop is CASSLGRKVAFF. CDR3 bases: TGTGCCAGCAGCTTGGGACGTAAGGTAGCTTTCTTT. Full variable domain (rest looked up from reference TRBV7-9 and TRBJ1-1): DTGVSQNPRHKITKRGQNVTFRCDPISEHNRLYWYRQTLGQGPEFLTYFQNEAQLEKSRLLSDRFSAERPKGSFSTLEIQRTEQGDSAMYLCASSLGRKVAFFGQGTRLTVV.